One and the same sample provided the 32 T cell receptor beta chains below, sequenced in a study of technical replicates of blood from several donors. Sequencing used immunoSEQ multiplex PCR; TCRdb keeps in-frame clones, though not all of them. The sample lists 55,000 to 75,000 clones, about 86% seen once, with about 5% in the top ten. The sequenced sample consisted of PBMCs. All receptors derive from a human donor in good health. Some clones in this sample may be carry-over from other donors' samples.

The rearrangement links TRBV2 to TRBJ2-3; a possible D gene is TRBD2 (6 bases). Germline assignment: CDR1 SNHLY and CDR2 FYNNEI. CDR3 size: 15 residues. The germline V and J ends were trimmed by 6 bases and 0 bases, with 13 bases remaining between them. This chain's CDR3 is CASRRGGVSTDTQYF. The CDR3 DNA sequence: TGTGCCAGCAGGAGGGGCGGGGTTAGCACAGATACGCAGTATTTT.

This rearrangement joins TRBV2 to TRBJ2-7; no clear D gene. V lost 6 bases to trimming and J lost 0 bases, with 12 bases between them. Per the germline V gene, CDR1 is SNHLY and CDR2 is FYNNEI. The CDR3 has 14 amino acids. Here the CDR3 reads CASRLTESSYEQYF. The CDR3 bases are TGTGCCAGCAGACTTACAGAAAGCTCCTACGAGCAGTACTTC.

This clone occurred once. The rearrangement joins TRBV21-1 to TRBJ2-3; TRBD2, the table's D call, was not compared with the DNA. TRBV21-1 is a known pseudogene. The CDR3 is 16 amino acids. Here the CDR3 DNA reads TGTGCCAGCAGCGTAAGGACTAGCGGCCTCACAGATACGCAGTATTTT. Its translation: CASSVRTSGLTDTQYF.

Here the CDR3 DNA reads TGTGCCAGCAGCTTAGCCGATGGGAGAACCTACGAGCAGTACTTC. This gives the protein CASSLADGRTYEQYF. The chain is built from TRBV7-9 and TRBJ2-7; D may be TRBD2 (5 bases). Deletions cut 0 bases from V and 2 bases from J, with 11 bases between. The germline V gene encodes CDR1 SEHNR and CDR2 FQNEAQ (reference sequence). The CDR3 has 15 residues.

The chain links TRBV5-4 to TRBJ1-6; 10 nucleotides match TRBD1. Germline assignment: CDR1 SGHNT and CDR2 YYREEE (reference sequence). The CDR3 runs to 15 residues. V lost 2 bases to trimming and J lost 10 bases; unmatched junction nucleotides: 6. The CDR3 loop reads CASSFWGTGDSPLHF. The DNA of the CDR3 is TGTGCCAGCAGCTTTTGGGGGACAGGGGACTCACCCCTCCACTTT.

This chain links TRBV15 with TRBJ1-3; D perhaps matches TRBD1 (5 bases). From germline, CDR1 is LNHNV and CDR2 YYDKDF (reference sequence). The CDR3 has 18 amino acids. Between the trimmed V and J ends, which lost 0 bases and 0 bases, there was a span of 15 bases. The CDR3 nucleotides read TGTGCCACCAGCAGAGATCGGCAGGGTACCACCTCTGGAAACACCATATATTTT. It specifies CATSRDRQGTTSGNTIYF.

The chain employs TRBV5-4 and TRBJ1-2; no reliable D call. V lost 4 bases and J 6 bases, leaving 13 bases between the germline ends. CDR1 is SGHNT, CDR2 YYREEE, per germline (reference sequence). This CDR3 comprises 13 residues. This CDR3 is CASSRAGGNGYTF. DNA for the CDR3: TGTGCCAGCAGCCGGGCGGGAGGTAATGGCTACACCTTC.

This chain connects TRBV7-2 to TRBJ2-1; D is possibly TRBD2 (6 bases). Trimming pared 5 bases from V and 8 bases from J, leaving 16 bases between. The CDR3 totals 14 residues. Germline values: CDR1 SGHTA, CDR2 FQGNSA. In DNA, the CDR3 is TGTGCCAGCAGCCGGACGACTAGTATCGATGAGCAGTTCTTC. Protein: CASSRTTSIDEQFF.

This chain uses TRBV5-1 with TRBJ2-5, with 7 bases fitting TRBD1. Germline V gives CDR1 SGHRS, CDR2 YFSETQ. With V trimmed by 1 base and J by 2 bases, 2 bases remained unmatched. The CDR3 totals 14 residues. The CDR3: CASSLLQGQETQYF. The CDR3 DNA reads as TGCGCCAGCAGCTTGTTACAGGGGCAAGAGACCCAGTACTTC.

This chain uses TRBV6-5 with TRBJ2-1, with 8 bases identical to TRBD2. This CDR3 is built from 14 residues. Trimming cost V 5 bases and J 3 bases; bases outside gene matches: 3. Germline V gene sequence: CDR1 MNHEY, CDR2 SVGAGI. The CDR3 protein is CASSRLANYNEQFF. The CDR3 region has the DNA TGTGCCAGCAGTAGACTAGCGAACTACAATGAGCAGTTCTTC.

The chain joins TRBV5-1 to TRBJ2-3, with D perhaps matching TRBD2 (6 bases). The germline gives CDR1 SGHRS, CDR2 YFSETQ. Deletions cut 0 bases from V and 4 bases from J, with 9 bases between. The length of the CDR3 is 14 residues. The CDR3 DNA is TGCGCCAGCAGCTTGGGGGGGGAAGCAGATACGCAGTATTTT. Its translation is CASSLGGEADTQYF.

CDR3 protein: CASSPWTSGGNYEQYF. The CDR3 DNA follows: TGTGCCAGCAGCCCATGGACTAGCGGGGGGAACTACGAGCAGTACTTC. The rearrangement uses TRBV5-4 and TRBJ2-7; the match to TRBD2 covers 14 bases. Per germline, CDR1 SGHNT and CDR2 YYREEE (reference sequence). Trimming removed 4 bases from V and 3 bases from J; junction bases left unmatched: 6. This CDR3 has 16 amino acids.

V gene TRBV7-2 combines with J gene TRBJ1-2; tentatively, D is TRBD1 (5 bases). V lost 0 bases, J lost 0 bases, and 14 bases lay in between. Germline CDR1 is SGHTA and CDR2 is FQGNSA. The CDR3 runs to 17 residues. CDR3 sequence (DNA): TGTGCCAGCAGCTTAGCTGTGGGGCGATTTACTAACTATGGCTACACCTTC. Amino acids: CASSLAVGRFTNYGYTF.

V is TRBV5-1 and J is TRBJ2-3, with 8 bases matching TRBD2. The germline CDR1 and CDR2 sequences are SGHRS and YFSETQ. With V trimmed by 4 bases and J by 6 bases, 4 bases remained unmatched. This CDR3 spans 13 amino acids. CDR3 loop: CASSRTSSDTQYF. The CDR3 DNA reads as TGCGCCAGCAGCCGGACTAGCTCTGATACGCAGTATTTT.

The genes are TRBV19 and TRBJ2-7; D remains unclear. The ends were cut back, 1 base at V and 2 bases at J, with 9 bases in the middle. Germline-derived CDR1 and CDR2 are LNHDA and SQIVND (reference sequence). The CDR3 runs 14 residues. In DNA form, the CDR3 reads TGTGCCAGTAGTATAGCTGCCTACCCCTACGAGCAGTACTTC. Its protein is CASSIAAYPYEQYF.

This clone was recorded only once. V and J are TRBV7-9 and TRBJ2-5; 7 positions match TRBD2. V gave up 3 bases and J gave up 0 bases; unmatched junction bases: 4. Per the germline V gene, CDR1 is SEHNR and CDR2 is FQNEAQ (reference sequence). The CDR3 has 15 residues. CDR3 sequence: CASSLGGNHQETQYF. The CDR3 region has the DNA TGTGCCAGCAGCTTGGGAGGGAATCACCAAGAGACCCAGTACTTC.

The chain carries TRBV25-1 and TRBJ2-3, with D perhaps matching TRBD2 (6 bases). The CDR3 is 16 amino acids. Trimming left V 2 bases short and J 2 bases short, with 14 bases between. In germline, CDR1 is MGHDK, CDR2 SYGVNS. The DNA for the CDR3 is TGTGCCAGCAGTGAAGGCGGTAGCGGATACACAGATACGCAGTATTTT. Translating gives CASSEGGSGYTDTQYF.

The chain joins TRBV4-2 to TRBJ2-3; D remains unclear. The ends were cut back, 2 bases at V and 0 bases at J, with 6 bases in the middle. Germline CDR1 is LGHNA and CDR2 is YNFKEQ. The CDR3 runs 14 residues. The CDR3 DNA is TGTGCCAGCAGCCAAACGACTAGCACAGATACGCAGTATTTT. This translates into CASSQTTSTDTQYF.

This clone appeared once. The CDR3 DNA reads as TGCGCCAGCAGCGGAGGGACAGGGGAGGCCTACGAGCAGTACTTC. Protein: CASSGGTGEAYEQYF. The chain carries TRBV5-1 and TRBJ2-7, with TRBD1 matching 10 bases. Germline-derived CDR1 and CDR2 are SGHRS and YFSETQ. V lost 4 bases, J lost 2 bases, and 6 bases stayed unmatched. This CDR3 is built from 15 residues.

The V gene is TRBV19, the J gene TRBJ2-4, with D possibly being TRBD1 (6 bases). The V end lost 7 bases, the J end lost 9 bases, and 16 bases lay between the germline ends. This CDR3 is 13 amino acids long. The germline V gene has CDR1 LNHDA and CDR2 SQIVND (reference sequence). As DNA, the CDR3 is TGTGCCAGTACCCCCCAGGGGTCGTCCATTCAGTACTTC. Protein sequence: CASTPQGSSIQYF.

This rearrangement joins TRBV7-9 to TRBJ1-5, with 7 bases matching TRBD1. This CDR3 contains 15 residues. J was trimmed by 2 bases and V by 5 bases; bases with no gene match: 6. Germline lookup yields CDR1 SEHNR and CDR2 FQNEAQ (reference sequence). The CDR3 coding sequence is TGTGCCAGCAGCGTCGACAGGGACCGCAATCAGCCCCAGCATTTT. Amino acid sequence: CASSVDRDRNQPQHF.

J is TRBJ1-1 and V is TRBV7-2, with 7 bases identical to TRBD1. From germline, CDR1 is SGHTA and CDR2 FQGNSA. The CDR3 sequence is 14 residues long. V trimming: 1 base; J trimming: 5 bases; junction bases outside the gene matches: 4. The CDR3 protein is CASSLGRGRTEAFF. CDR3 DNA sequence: TGTGCCAGCAGCTTAGGAAGGGGGCGGACTGAAGCTTTCTTT.

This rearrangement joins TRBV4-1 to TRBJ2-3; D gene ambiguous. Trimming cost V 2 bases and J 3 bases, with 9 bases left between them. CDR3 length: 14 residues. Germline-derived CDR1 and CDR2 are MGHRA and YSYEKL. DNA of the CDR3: TGCGCCAGCAGCCAACCTAGGAAGACAGATACGCAGTATTTT. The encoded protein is CASSQPRKTDTQYF.

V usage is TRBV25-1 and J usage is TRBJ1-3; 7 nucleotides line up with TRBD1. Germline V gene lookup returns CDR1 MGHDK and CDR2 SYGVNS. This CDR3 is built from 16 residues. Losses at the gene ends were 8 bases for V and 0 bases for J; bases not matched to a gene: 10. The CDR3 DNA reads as TGTGCCAGCCGGGACAGAAGCTTGAGCTCTGGAAACACCATATATTTT. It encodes CASRDRSLSSGNTIYF.

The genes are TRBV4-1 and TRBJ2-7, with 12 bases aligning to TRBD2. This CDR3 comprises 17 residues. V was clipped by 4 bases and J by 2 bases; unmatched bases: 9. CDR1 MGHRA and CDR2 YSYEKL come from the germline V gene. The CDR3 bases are TGCGCCAGCAGCCCCCAGACTAGCGGGGGAATAGCCTACGAGCAGTACTTC. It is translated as CASSPQTSGGIAYEQYF.

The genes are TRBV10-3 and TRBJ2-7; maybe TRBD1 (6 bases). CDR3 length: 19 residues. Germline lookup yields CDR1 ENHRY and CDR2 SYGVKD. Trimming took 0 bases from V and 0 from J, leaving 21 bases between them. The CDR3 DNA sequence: TGTGCCATCAGTGAGTCGCCTGTTGGGGGCCCAAGACTCTCCTACGAGCAGTACTTC. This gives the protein CAISESPVGGPRLSYEQYF.

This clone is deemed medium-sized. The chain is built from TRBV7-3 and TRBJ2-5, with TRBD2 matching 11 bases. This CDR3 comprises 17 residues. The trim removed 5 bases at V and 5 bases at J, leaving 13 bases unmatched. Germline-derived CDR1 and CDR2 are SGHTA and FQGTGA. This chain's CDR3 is CASSPRVAGGVRETQYF. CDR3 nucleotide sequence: TGTGCCAGCAGCCCGCGGGTAGCGGGAGGGGTTAGGGAGACCCAGTACTTC.

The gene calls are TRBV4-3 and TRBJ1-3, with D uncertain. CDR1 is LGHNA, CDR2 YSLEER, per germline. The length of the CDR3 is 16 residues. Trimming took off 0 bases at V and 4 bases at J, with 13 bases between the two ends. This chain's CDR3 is CASSQEPIGRGNTIYF. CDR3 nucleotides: TGCGCCAGCAGCCAAGAACCCATAGGGAGAGGAAACACCATATATTTT.

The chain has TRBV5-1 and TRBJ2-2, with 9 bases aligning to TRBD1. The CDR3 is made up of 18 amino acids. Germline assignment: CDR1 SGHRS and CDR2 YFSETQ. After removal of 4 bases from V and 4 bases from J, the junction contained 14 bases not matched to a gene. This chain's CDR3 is CASSKTGTGYVATGELFF. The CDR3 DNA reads TGCGCCAGCAGCAAAACCGGGACAGGGTACGTCGCCACCGGGGAGCTGTTTTTT. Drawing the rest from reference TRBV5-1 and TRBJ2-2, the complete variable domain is KAGVTQTPRYLIKTRGQQVTLSCSPISGHRSVSWYQQTPGQGLQFLFEYFSETQRNKGNFPGRFSGRQFSNSRSEMNVSTLELGDSALYLCASSKTGTGYVATGELFFGEGSRLTVL.

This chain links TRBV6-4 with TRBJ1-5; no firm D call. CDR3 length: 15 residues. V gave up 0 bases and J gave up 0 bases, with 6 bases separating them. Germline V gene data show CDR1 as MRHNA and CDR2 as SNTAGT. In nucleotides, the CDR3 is TGTGCCAGCAGTGACTCAACAGATAGCAATCAGCCCCAGCATTTT. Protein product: CASSDSTDSNQPQHF.

DNA of the CDR3: TGTGCCAGCAGCTTCCGGGACAGCCCCTATGGCTACACCTTC. It encodes CASSFRDSPYGYTF. The rearrangement links TRBV21-1 to TRBJ1-2; the DNA was not compared with TRBD1, the D call given in the table. TRBV21-1 is a known pseudogene. This CDR3 has 14 residues.

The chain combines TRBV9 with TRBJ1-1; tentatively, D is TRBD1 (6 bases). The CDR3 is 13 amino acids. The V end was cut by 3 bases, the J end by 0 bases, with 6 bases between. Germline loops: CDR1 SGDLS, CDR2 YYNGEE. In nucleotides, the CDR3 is TGTGCCAGCAGCGGGACAGTGAACACTGAAGCTTTCTTT. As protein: CASSGTVNTEAFF.